The TCR beta chain described here comes from a study of T-cell reconstitution after alpha-beta-depleted transplantation in children. This clonotype was recorded a few times. Unique molecular identifiers were built into the TCRbeta library. TCRdb reprocessed the PCR reads with MiXCR, giving one entry per CDR3 protein. The sample has some 530,000 distinct CDR3 sequences, about an eighth seen once. CDR3 length: 14 amino acids. The V gene's germline CDR1 is SGHRS and CDR2 YFSETQ. Losses at the gene ends were 0 bases for V and 6 bases for J; bases not matched to a gene: 2. The chain is built from TRBV5-1 and TRBJ1-2, with 10 bases matching TRBD1. The receptor comes from a human donor who donated a stem cell graft to a child with combined immunodeficiency. Sequencing used PBMCs from the stem cell graft donor, obtained from the stem cell graft. This CDR3 is CASSLGDRGHGYTF. CDR3 DNA sequence: TGCGCCAGCAGCTTGGGGGACAGGGGCCATGGCTACACCTTC.